The sequence of this T cell receptor (beta chain) was determined in a study of response to subunit inactivated influenza vaccine. V was trimmed by 6 bases and J by 0 bases, leaving 12 bases between them. The germline V gene encodes CDR1 DFQATT and CDR2 SNEGSKA (reference sequence). This CDR3 contains 15 residues. MiXCR was run by TCRdb on the RT-PCR reads, yielding one entry per CDR3 protein. The sample yields roughly 780,000 distinct CDR3 sequences, around a sixth seen once. This clonotype was observed a handful of times. The sequencing used PBMCs from blood, collected roughly 5 days after vaccination. This clonotype originated in a man aged 45-65 years who received an inactivated influenza vaccine. The chain links TRBV20-1 to TRBJ1-6, with D tentatively TRBD1 (5 bases). For the CDR3, the DNA is TGCAGTGCACAACCGGGGGGCTCCTATAATTCACCCCTCCACTTT. Amino acids: CSAQPGGSYNSPLHF.